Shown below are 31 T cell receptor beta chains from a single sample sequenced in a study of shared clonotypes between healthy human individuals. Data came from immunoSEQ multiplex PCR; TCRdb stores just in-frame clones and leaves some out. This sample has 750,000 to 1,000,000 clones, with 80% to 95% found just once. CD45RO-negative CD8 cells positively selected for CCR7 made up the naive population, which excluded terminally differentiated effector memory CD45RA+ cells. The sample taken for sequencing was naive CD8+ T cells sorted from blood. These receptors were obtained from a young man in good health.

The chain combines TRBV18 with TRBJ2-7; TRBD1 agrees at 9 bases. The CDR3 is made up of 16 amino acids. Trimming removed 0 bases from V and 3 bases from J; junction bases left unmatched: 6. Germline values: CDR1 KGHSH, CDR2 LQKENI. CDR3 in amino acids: CASSPPRWDRDYEQYF. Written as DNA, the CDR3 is TGTGCCAGCTCACCACCGCGATGGGACAGGGACTACGAGCAGTACTTC. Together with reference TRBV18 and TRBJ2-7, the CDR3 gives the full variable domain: NAGVMQNPRHLVRRRGQEARLRCSPMKGHSHVYWYRQLPEEGLKFMVYLQKENIIDESGMPKERFSAEFPKEGPSILRIQQVVRGDSAAYFCASSPPRWDRDYEQYFGPGTRLTVT.

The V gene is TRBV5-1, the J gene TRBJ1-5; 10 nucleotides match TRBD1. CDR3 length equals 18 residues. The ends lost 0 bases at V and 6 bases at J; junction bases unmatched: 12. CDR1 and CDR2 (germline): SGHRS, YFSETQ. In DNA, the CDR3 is TGCGCCAGCAGCTTGGGACCCCAGACAGGGGGCGCGGGTCAGCCCCAGCATTTT. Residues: CASSLGPQTGGAGQPQHF.

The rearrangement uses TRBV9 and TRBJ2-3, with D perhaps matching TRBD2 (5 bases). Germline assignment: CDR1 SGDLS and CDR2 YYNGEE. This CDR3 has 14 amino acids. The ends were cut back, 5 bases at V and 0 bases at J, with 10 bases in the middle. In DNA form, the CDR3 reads TGTGCCAGCAGTTGGAGGTCTAGCACAGATACGCAGTATTTT. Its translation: CASSWRSSTDTQYF.

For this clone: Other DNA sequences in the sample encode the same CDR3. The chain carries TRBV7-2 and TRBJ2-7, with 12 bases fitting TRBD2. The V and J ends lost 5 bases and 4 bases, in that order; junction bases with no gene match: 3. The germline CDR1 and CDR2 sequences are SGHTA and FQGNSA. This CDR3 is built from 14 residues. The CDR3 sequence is CASSPGTSGYEQYF. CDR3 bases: TGTGCCAGCAGCCCCGGGACTAGCGGGTACGAGCAGTACTTC.

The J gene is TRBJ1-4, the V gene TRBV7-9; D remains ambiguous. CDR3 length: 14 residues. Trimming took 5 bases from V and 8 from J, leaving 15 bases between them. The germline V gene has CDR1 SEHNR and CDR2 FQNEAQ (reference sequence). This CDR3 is CASSDGVLFEKLFF. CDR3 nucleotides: TGTGCCAGCAGCGACGGGGTATTATTCGAAAAACTGTTTTTT.

CDR3 residues: CASLSTQVYGYTF. The CDR3, as DNA: TGTGCCAGCTTAAGTACCCAGGTCTATGGCTACACCTTC. The chain couples TRBV28 to TRBJ1-2; D is unclear. The length of the CDR3 is 13 residues. Germline V lookup: CDR1 MDHEN, CDR2 SYDVKM. V dropped 8 bases and J dropped 4 bases, with 14 bases sitting between them.

DNA of the CDR3: TGTGCCAGCAGTCTCACTCGACAGGGGGCATTGAACACTGAAGCTTTCTTT. Protein: CASSLTRQGALNTEAFF. The chain joins TRBV28 to TRBJ1-1; 10 positions match TRBD1. Trimming removed 5 bases from V and 0 bases from J; junction bases left unmatched: 9. CDR1 is MDHEN and CDR2 is SYDVKM in the germline V gene. The CDR3 length is 17 residues.

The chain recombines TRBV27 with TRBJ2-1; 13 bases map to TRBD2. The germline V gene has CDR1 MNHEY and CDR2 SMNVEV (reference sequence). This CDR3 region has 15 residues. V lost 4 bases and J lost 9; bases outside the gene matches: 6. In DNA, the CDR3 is TGTGCCAGCAGTTACGGACTAGCGGGAGTCCTTGAGCAGTTCTTC. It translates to CASSYGLAGVLEQFF.

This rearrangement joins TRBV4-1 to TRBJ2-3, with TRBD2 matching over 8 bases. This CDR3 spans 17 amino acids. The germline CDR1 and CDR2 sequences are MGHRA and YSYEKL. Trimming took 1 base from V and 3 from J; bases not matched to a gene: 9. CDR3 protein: CASSQVGASGLTDTQYF. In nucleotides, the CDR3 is TGCGCCAGCAGCCAAGTTGGTGCTAGCGGGTTAACAGATACGCAGTATTTT.

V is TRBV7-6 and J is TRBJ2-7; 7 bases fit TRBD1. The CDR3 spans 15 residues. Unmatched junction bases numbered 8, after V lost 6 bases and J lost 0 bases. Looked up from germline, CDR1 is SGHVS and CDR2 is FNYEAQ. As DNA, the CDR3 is TGTGCCAGCAGTCAATACAGGGGCCCCTCCTACGAGCAGTACTTC. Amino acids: CASSQYRGPSYEQYF.

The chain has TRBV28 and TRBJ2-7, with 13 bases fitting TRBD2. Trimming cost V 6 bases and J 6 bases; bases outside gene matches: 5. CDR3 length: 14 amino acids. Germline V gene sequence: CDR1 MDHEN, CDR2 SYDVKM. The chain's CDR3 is CASSGLAGDGEQYF. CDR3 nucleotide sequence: TGTGCCAGCAGCGGACTAGCGGGAGACGGCGAGCAGTACTTC.

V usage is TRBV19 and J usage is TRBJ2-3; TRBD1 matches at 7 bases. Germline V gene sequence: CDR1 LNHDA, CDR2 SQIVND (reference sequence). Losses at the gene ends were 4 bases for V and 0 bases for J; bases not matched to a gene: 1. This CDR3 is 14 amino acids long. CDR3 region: CASSTTGSTDTQYF. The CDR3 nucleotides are TGTGCCAGTAGTACGACAGGGAGCACAGATACGCAGTATTTT.

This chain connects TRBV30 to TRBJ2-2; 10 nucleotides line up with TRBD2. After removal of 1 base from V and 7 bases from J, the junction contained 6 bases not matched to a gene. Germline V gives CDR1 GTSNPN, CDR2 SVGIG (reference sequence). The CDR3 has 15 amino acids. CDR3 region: CAWSGLAGVNGELFF. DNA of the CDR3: TGTGCCTGGAGTGGCCTAGCGGGAGTCAACGGGGAGCTGTTTTTT.

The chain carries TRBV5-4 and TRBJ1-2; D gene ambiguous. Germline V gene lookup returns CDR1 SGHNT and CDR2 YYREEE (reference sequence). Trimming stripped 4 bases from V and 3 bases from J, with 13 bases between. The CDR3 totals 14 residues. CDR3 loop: CASSPELVHYGYTF. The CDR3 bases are TGTGCCAGCAGCCCAGAACTAGTCCACTATGGCTACACCTTC.

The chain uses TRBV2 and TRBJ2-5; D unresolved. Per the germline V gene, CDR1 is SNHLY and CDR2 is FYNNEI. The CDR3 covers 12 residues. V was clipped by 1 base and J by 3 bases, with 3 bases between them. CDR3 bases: TGTGCCAGCAGTGAAGGGAAAGAGACCCAGTACTTC. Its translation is CASSEGKETQYF.

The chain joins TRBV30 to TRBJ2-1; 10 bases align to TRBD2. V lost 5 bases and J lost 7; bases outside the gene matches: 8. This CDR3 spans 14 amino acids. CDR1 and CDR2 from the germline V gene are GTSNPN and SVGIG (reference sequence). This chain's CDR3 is CAWGTTSGINEQFF. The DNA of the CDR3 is TGTGCCTGGGGGACTACTAGCGGGATTAATGAGCAGTTCTTC. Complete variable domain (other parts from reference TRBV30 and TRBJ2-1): SQTIHQWPATLVQPVGSPLSLECTVEGTSNPNLYWYRQAAGRGLQLLFYSVGIGQISSEVPQNLSASRPQDRQFILSSKKLLLSDSGFYLCAWGTTSGINEQFFGPGTRLTVL.

The CDR3 DNA reads TGTGCCACCAGCAGAGAAGGCAACTCCTACGAGCAGTACTTC. Residues: CATSREGNSYEQYF. The chain employs TRBV15 and TRBJ2-7; D ambiguous. The germline gives CDR1 LNHNV, CDR2 YYDKDF (reference sequence). The CDR3 is made up of 14 amino acids. Trimming pared 0 bases from V and 0 bases from J, leaving 6 bases between. The full variable domain, completed using reference TRBV15 and TRBJ2-7, is DAMVIQNPRYQVTQFGKPVTLSCSQTLNHNVMYWYQQKSSQAPKLLFHYYDKDFNNEADTPDNFQSRRPNTSFCFLDIRSPGLGDTAMYLCATSREGNSYEQYFGPGTRLTVT.

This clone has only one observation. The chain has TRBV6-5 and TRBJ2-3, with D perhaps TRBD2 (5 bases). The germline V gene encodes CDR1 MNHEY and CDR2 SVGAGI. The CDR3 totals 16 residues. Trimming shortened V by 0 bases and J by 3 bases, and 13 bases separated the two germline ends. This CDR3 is CASSYSFGLETDTQYF. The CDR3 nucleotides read TGTGCCAGCAGTTACTCGTTTGGACTTGAAACAGATACGCAGTATTTT.

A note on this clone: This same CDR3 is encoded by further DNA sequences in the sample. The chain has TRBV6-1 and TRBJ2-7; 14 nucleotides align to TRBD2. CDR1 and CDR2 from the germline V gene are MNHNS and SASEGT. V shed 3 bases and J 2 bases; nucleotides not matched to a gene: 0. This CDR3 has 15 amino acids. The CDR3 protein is CASSEGLAGAYEQYF. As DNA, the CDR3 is TGTGCCAGCAGTGAGGGACTAGCGGGAGCCTACGAGCAGTACTTC.

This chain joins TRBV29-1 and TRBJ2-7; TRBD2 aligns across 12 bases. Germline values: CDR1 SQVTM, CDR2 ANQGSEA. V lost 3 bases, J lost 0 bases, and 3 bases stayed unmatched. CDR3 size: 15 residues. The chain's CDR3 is CSVEGLAGRSYEQYF. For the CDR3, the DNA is TGCAGCGTTGAGGGACTAGCGGGTCGCTCCTACGAGCAGTACTTC.

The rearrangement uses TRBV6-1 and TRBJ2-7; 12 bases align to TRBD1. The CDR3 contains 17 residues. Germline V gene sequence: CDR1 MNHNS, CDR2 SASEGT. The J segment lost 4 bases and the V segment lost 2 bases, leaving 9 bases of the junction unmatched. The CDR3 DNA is TGTGCCAGCAGTGAACGGGCCCCGGGACAGGGGGCGTACGAGCAGTACTTC. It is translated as CASSERAPGQGAYEQYF.

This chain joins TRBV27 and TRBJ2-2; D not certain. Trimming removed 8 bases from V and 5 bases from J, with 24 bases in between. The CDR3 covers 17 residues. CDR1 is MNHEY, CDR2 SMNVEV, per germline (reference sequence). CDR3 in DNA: TGTGCCAGCCTAAACTCAAACGCTAGAGTTGGGACCGGGGAGCTGTTTTTT. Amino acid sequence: CASLNSNARVGTGELFF.

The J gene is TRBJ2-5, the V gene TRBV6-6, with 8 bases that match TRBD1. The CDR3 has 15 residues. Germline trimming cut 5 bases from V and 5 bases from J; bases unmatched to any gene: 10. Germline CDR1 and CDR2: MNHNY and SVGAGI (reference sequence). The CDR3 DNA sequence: TGTGCCAGCAGTCTCGGACAGGGCGGTTTGGAGACCCAGTACTTC. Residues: CASSLGQGGLETQYF.

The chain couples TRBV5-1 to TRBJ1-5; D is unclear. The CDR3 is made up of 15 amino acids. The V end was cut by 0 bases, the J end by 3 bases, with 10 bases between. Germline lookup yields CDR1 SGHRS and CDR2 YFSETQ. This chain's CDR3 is CASSLEGLDNQPQHF. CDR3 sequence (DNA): TGCGCCAGCAGCTTGGAAGGGTTGGACAATCAGCCCCAGCATTTT.

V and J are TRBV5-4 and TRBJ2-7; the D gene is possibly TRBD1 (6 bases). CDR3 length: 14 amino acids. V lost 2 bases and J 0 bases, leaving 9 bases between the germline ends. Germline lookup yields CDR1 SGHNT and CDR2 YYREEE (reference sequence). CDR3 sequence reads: CASSFQGSSYEQYF. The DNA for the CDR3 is TGTGCCAGCAGCTTCCAGGGGAGCTCCTACGAGCAGTACTTC.

This CDR3 reads CASSLDRASLQPQHF. The CDR3 DNA reads TGTGCCAGCAGCTTAGACAGGGCGAGCCTTCAGCCCCAGCATTTT. The chain couples TRBV7-8 to TRBJ1-5; TRBD1 might be the D (6 bases). From germline, CDR1 is SGHVS and CDR2 FQNEAQ. V was clipped by 1 base and J by 6 bases, with 13 bases between them. The CDR3 is 15 amino acids.

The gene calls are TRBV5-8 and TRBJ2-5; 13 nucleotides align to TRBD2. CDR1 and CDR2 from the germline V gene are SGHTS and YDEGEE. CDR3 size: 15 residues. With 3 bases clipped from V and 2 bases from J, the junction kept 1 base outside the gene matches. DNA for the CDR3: TGTGCCAGCAGCTCGGGACTAGCGGGGCAAGAGACCCAGTACTTC. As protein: CASSSGLAGQETQYF. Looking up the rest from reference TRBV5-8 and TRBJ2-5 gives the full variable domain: EAGVTQSPTHLIKTRGQQATLRCSPISGHTSVYWYQQALGLGLQFLLWYDEGEERNRGNFPPRFSGRQFPNYSSELNVNALELEDSALYLCASSSGLAGQETQYFGPGTRLLVL.

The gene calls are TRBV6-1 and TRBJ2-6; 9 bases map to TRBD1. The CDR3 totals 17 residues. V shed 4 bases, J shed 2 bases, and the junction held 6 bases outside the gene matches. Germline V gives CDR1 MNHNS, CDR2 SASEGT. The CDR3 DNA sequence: TGTGCCAGCAGTGGTCGGGACAGGGAAACTGGGGCCAACGTCCTGACTTTC. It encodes CASSGRDRETGANVLTF.

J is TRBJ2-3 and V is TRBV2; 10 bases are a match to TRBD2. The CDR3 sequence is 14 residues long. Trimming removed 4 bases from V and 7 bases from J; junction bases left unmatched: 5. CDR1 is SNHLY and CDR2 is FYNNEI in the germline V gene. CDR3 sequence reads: CASSVLAGVYTQYF. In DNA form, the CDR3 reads TGTGCCAGCAGTGTTCTAGCGGGAGTATATACGCAGTATTTT.

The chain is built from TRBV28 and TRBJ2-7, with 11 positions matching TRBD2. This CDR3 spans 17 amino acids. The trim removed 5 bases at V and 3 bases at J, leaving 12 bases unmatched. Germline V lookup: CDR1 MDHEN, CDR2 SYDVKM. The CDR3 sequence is CASSRPLAGVSSYEQYF. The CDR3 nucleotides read TGTGCCAGCAGTCGCCCACTAGCGGGAGTTAGTAGCTACGAGCAGTACTTC.

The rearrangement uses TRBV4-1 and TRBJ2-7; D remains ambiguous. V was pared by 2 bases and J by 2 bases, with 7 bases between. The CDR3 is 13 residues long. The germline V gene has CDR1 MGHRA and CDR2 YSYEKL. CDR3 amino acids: CASSQWLTYEQYF. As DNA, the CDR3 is TGCGCCAGCAGCCAATGGCTCACCTACGAGCAGTACTTC.